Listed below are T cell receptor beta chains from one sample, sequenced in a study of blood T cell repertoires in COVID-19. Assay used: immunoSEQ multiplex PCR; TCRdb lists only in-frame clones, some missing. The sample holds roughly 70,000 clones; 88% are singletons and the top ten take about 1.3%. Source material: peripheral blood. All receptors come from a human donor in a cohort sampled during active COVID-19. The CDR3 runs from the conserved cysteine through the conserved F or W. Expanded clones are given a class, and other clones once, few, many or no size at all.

CSVEEPTSETQYF,few,TRBJ2-5,TRBV29-1
CASSLGLAGGGQETQYF,once,TRBJ2-5,TRBV6-2/TRBV6-3
CASSFAGGGYTF,NA,TRBJ1-2,TRBV11-2
CASSEQGSTEAFF,NA,TRBJ1-1,TRBV19
CASSKAGTGFHEQYF,NA,TRBJ2-7,TRBV25-1
CASSATGQGQETQYF,NA,TRBJ2-5,TRBV28
CASSVDSYGYTF,NA,TRBJ1-2,TRBV5-4
CASSSGQGSIYEQYF,NA,TRBJ2-7,TRBV11-2
CASSQVTGGYNEQFF,NA,TRBJ2-1,TRBV4-1
CASSLWGEKQPQHF,NA,TRBJ1-5,TRBV5-8
CAWRSGPGNTIYF,NA,TRBJ1-3,TRBV30
CATSEPRLAAEQFF,NA,TRBJ2-1,TRBV24-1
CASSVDGNELYEQFF,NA,TRBJ2-1,TRBV9
CAITDRGREGEQYF,few,TRBJ2-7,TRBV6-6
CASSRQTLETQYF,NA,TRBJ2-5,TRBV4-1
CASSPGVLTWETQYF,NA,TRBJ2-5,TRBV5-6
CASSLGDRGRNTEAFF,NA,TRBJ1-1,TRBV5-6
CSVAGGNEQFF,NA,TRBJ2-1,TRBV29-1
CASSEVGGSGNTIYF,NA,TRBJ1-3,TRBV5-6
CASSHGTTPDTQYF,once,TRBJ2-3,TRBV5-5
CAWSAIQGFQPQHF,NA,TRBJ1-5,TRBV30
CASSGGTVHNSPLHF,NA,TRBJ1-6,TRBV5-4
CASSFRDRRDIQYF,NA,TRBJ2-4,TRBV5-4
CASSQGTGRAYEQYF,NA,TRBJ2-7,TRBV3-1/TRBV3-2
CASSEGWGERMDTIYF,NA,TRBJ1-3,TRBV21-1
CEEGWGSYEQYF,NA,TRBJ2-7,TRBV27
CASSTTDRSGNTIYF,NA,TRBJ1-3,TRBV6-6
CATSDVIAGAGDTQYF,NA,TRBJ2-3,TRBV24-1
CASSGGEQPQHF,NA,TRBJ1-5,TRBV2
CATSESRDRVAGTDTQYF,NA,TRBJ2-3,TRBV24-1
CASSLGGLNSPLHF,NA,TRBJ1-6,TRBV28
CASTLGTGQGPGETQYF,NA,TRBJ2-5,TRBV5-4
CASSSTRTGTDNEKLFF,NA,TRBJ1-4,TRBV7-9
CASSPQENTEAFF,NA,TRBJ1-1,TRBV5-1
CASSSGVRTQYF,NA,TRBJ2-5,TRBV7-7
CASSLEERESTDTQYF,NA,TRBJ2-3,TRBV11-2
CASGDDRPLRSYTEAFF,NA,TRBJ1-1,TRBV12-5
CASTSTSGLGEQFF,NA,TRBJ2-1,TRBV11-2
CASSQTSGGFGYTF,NA,TRBJ1-2,TRBV9
CASRSLAGGAAYEQYF,NA,TRBJ2-7,TRBV19
CASSEQSYEQYF,NA,TRBJ2-7,TRBV2